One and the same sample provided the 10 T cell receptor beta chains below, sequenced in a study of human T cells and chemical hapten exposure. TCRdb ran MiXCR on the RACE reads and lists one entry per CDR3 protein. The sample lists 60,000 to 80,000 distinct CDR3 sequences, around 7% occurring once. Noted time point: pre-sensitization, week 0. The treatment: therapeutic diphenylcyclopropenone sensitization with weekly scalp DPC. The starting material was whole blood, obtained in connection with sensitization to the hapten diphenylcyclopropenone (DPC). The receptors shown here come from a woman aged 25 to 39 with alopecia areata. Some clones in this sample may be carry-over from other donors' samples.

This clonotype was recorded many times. Written as DNA, the CDR3 is TGTGCCAGCAGTGAGGGCCAGGAGAGCTCCTACGAGCAGTACTTC. Translation: CASSEGQESSYEQYF. The chain couples TRBV2 to TRBJ2-7; D call uncertain. The CDR3 totals 15 residues. The V gene lost 3 bases and the J gene lost 0 bases, with 12 bases spanning the gap. CDR1 is SNHLY, CDR2 FYNNEI, per germline.

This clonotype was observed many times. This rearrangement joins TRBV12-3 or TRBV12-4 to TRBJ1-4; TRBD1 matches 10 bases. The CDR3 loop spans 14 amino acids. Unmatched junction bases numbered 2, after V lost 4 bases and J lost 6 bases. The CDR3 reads CASSSGTGDEKLFF. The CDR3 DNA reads TGTGCCAGCAGTTCCGGGACAGGGGATGAAAAACTGTTTTTT.

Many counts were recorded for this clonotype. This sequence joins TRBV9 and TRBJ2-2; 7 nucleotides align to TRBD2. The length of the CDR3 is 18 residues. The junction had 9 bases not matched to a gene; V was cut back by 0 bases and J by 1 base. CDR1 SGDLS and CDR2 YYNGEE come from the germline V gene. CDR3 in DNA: TGTGCCAGCAGCGTAGCATTGGGGGGGTTTAAGAACACCGGGGAGCTGTTTTTT. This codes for CASSVALGGFKNTGELFF.

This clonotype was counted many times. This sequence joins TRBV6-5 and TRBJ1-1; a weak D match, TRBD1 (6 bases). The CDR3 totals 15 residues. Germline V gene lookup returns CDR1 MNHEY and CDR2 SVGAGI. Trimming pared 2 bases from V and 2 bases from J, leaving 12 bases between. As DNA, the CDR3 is TGTGCCAGCAGTTACAAGACAGGTGGTAACACTGAAGCTTTCTTT. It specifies CASSYKTGGNTEAFF.

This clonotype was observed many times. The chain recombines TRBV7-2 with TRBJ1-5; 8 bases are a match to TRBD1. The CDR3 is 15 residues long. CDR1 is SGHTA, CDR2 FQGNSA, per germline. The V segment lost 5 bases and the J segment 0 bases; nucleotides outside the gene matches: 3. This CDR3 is CASSGTGYSNQPQHF. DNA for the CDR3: TGTGCCAGCAGCGGGACAGGTTATAGCAATCAGCCCCAGCATTTT.

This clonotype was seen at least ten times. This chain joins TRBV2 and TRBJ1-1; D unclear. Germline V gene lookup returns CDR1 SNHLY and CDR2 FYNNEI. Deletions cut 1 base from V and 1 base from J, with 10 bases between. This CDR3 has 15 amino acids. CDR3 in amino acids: CASSEETPANTEAFF. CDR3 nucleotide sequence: TGTGCCAGCAGTGAAGAAACTCCCGCGAACACTGAAGCTTTCTTT. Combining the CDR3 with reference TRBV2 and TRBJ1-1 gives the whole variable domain EPEVTQTPSHQVTQMGQEVILRCVPISNHLYFYWYRQILGQKVEFLVSFYNNEISEKSEIFDDQFSVERPDGSNFTLKIRSTKLEDSAMYFCASSEETPANTEAFFGQGTRLTVV.

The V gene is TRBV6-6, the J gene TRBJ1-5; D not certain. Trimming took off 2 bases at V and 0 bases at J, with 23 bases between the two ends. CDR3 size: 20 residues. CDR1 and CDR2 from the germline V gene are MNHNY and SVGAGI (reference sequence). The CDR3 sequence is CASSYPRGGPKIYSNQPQHF. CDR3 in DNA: TGTGCCAGCAGTTACCCTCGGGGAGGGCCTAAAATTTATAGCAATCAGCCCCAGCATTTT.

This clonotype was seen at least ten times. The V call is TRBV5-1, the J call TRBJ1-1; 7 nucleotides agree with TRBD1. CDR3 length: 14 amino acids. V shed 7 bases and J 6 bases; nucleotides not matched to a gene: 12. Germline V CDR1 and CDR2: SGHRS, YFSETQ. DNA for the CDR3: TGCGCCAGCGGAACGGGGACAGTCTTGGCTGAAGCTTTCTTT. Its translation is CASGTGTVLAEAFF.

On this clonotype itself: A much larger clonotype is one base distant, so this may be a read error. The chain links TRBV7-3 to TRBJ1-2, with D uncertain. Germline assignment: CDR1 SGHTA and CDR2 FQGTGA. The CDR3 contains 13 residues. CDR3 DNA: TGTGCCAGCGGCTTACGGTCGGACGGTGGCTACACCTTC. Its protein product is CASGLRSDGGYTF.

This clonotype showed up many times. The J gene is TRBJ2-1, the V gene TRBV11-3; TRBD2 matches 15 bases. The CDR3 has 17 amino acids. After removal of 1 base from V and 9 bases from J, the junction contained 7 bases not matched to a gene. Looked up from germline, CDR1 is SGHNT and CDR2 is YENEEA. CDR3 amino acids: CASSLGWTSGGASEQFF. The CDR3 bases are TGTGCCAGCAGCTTAGGATGGACTAGCGGGGGGGCGAGTGAGCAGTTCTTC.